This TCR beta chain was retrieved from a study of cytomegalovirus exposure and HLA in healthy donors. About the research overall: Within an early data release were about 85 million unique TCRs drawn from HLA-typed donors.

Findings of the study overall: The study recorded around 160 TCR beta chains that were cytomegalovirus-associated. A prior analysis recorded that most TCR beta V segments were productive about 87% or about 30% of the time. Looking again later, the authors saw that most CMV-associated TCR beta chains seemed HLA-restricted.

As for this clone: The antigen remains unidentified. Compared with germline, one end of the junction differs, possibly owing to a read error.

PCR used 60 Vbeta primers and 13 Jbeta primers. Clones were sequenced by immunoSEQ multiplex PCR, and TCRdb holds only the in-frame ones, with some missing. The sample records about 180,000 clones, over 65% being singletons. Germline V gives CDR1 SEHNR, CDR2 FQNEAQ (reference sequence). This CDR3 is 13 amino acids long. The receptor was derived from a man between 18 and 29 years old in good health and CMV-seronegative. The chain has TRBV7-9 and TRBJ1-2; D ambiguous. The sample taken for sequencing was PBMCs. The CDR3 loop is CSSSKPLSYGYTF. As DNA, the CDR3 is TGTTCCAGCAGCAAGCCCCTCTCCTATGGCTACACCTTC.